The 21 T cell receptor beta chains below were found in one sample sequenced in a study of blood T cells in healthy people across ages. Through a sample-barcoded 5' primer and a J-beta primer mix, a second PCR was run for about 6 to 12 cycles. TCRdb itself ran the 5' RACE reads through MiXCR, one entry per CDR3 protein. The table includes around 1,000,000 distinct CDR3 sequences, approximately 25% detected once. This sample was also put to use in a study of T cells of mothers and their children.

The sequenced sample consisted of blood. These receptors all stem from a girl aged 2-10 years in good health.

The chain combines TRBV28 with TRBJ1-1; no clear D gene. Between the trimmed V and J ends, which lost 2 bases and 13 bases, there was a span of 11 bases. The CDR3 is 11 amino acids. The germline CDR1 and CDR2 sequences are MDHEN and SYDVKM. The CDR3: CASSLGPVVFF. The CDR3 region has the DNA TGTGCCAGCAGTTTAGGCCCGGTAGTTTTCTTT.

This clonotype was observed many times. The genes are TRBV12-3 or TRBV12-4 and TRBJ2-1; D gene uncertain. This CDR3 comprises 13 residues. V gave up 6 bases and J gave up 4 bases, with 10 bases separating them. CDR3 nucleotide sequence: TGTGCCAGCAGCTTAAGTTTGTACAATGAGCAGTTCTTC. Its translation is CASSLSLYNEQFF.

The chain has TRBV12-3 or TRBV12-4 and TRBJ2-5, with TRBD2 identical over 7 bases. This CDR3 has 16 amino acids. V lost 1 base to trimming and J lost 1 base; unmatched junction nucleotides: 6. In nucleotides, the CDR3 is TGTGCCAGCAGTTTAGGGGGGGGTACGTCCCAAGAGACCCAGTACTTC. Translating it yields CASSLGGGTSQETQYF.

This rearrangement joins TRBV9 to TRBJ2-5, with D perhaps matching TRBD1 (6 bases). The germline gives CDR1 SGDLS, CDR2 YYNGEE. Trimming removed 0 bases at V and 1 base at J, with 10 bases between. The CDR3 has 15 amino acids. The CDR3 coding sequence is TGTGCCAGCAGCGTAGCCCAGGGGCCCCAAGAGACCCAGTACTTC. It is translated as CASSVAQGPQETQYF.

This clonotype appeared a few times. The chain combines TRBV4-1 with TRBJ2-6; the D gene could be TRBD1 or TRBD2 (6 bases each). The CDR3 is 18 amino acids. Germline loops: CDR1 MGHRA, CDR2 YSYEKL. The V and J ends lost 4 bases and 2 bases respectively, with 18 bases between them. The CDR3 reads CASSLNVLGGTGANVLTF. The CDR3 DNA reads as TGCGCCAGCAGCCTCAACGTCCTGGGGGGCACTGGGGCCAACGTCCTGACTTTC.

This chain joins TRBV7-3 and TRBJ2-5, with TRBD2 matching 13 bases. Unmatched junction bases numbered 5, after V lost 5 bases and J lost 2 bases. There are 16 residues in the CDR3. Germline CDR1 reads SGHTA; CDR2 reads FQGTGA. CDR3 in DNA: TGTGCCAGCAGCCCCAAACTAGCGGGGGGGCAAGAGACCCAGTACTTC. Residues: CASSPKLAGGQETQYF. Drawing the rest from reference TRBV7-3 and TRBJ2-5, the complete variable domain is GAGVSQTPSNKVTEKGKYVELRCDPISGHTALYWYRQSLGQGPEFLIYFQGTGAADDSGLPNDRFFAVRPEGSVSTLKIQRTERGDSAVYLCASSPKLAGGQETQYFGPGTRLLVL.

The table lists this clonotype with a few counts. This chain connects TRBV12-3 or TRBV12-4 to TRBJ1-1; D is unresolved. The V gene lost 3 bases and the J gene lost 4 bases, with 12 bases spanning the gap. CDR3 size: 14 residues. The CDR3: CASSFSRWGTEAFF. DNA for the CDR3: TGTGCCAGCAGTTTTTCCCGGTGGGGCACTGAAGCTTTCTTT.

This clonotype has just a few counts. In DNA, the CDR3 is TGTGCCAGCAGCCCGATCGGGAGAGGAGAGACCCAGTACTTC. Amino acids: CASSPIGRGETQYF. This sequence joins TRBV6-6 and TRBJ2-5; possible D gene TRBD2, 6 bases. Germline CDR1 is MNHNY and CDR2 is SVGAGI (reference sequence). The CDR3 runs 14 residues. Trimming pared 6 bases from V and 4 bases from J, leaving 15 bases between.

This clonotype showed up just a few times. In DNA form, the CDR3 reads TGCAGTGCTAGGCCCTACCCGTCTCTTCAAGAGACCCAGTACTTC. Translated: CSARPYPSLQETQYF. The V gene is TRBV20-1, the J gene TRBJ2-5; D is unclear. V dropped 3 bases and J dropped 2 bases, with 16 bases sitting between them. Germline CDR1 and CDR2: DFQATT and SNEGSKA (reference sequence). The CDR3 contains 15 residues.

This clonotype showed up just a few times. The V gene is TRBV9, the J gene TRBJ1-5; no reliable D call. V lost 0 bases and J lost 4, with 5 bases in between. The CDR3 has 13 residues. The V gene's germline CDR1 is SGDLS and CDR2 YYNGEE. CDR3 nucleotide sequence: TGTGCCAGCAGCGTAGCAGAGAATCAGCCCCAGCATTTT. Protein product: CASSVAENQPQHF.

The J gene is TRBJ2-1, the V gene TRBV28; a possible D gene is TRBD1 (6 bases). The germline CDR1 and CDR2 sequences are MDHEN and SYDVKM. The CDR3 is made up of 11 amino acids. V lost 5 bases, J lost 15 bases, and 14 bases lay in between. The CDR3 spells CASSEQGHGFF. As DNA, the CDR3 is TGTGCCAGCAGTGAACAGGGCCACGGGTTCTTC.

V usage is TRBV5-1 and J usage is TRBJ2-5, with 8 positions matching TRBD2. The tail of the sequence fits TRBJ2-7 better, so the J call may be wrong. The CDR3 totals 15 residues. Germline CDR1 and CDR2: SGHRS and YFSETQ. The CDR3 bases are TGCGCCAGCAGCACCGAAAGCGGGAGCTCCTACGAGCAGTACTTC. Translating gives CASSTESGSSYEQYF.

This clonotype was counted only a few times. The rearrangement links TRBV7-9 to TRBJ2-5; 10 bases are shared with TRBD2. This CDR3 is built from 18 residues. Germline trimming cut 1 base from V and 2 bases from J; bases unmatched to any gene: 10. Germline V CDR1 and CDR2: SEHNR, FQNEAQ (reference sequence). The CDR3 reads CASSLDLRSGGPQETQYF. CDR3 sequence (DNA): TGTGCCAGCAGCTTAGACCTTCGTAGCGGGGGGCCTCAAGAGACCCAGTACTTC.

The rearrangement uses TRBV7-2 and TRBJ1-2; TRBD1 might be the D (5 bases). This CDR3 comprises 14 residues. Germline V gene lookup returns CDR1 SGHTA and CDR2 FQGNSA. Between the trimmed V and J ends, which lost 5 bases and 3 bases, there was a span of 13 bases. CDR3 in DNA: TGTGCCAGCAGCCCCACGCGGGGGGACTATGGCTACACCTTC. Its translation: CASSPTRGDYGYTF.

This clonotype showed up just a few times. J is TRBJ2-1 and V is TRBV7-2, with D unresolved. CDR3 length equals 11 residues. V was shortened by 5 bases and J by 7 bases, with 6 bases between the two germline ends. Germline V gives CDR1 SGHTA, CDR2 FQGNSA. CDR3 amino acids: CASSKGNEQFF. CDR3 sequence (DNA): TGTGCCAGCAGCAAGGGTAATGAGCAGTTCTTC.

In this sample, this clonotype turned up a few times. The genes are TRBV29-1 and TRBJ2-3; no clear D gene. Germline CDR1 and CDR2: SQVTM and ANQGSEA. This CDR3 region has 12 residues. The V end lost 0 bases, the J end lost 6 bases, and 7 bases lay between the germline ends. CDR3 nucleotide sequence: TGCAGCGTTGAAGATGGACGCGATACGCAGTATTTT. This encodes CSVEDGRDTQYF.

This chain uses TRBV5-1 with TRBJ2-5; 11 nucleotides align to TRBD2. The J call may be incorrect, as the DNA end agrees better with TRBJ2-1. The CDR3 runs to 15 residues. Germline assignment: CDR1 SGHRS and CDR2 YFSETQ. CDR3 region: CASSPTSGVGNEQFF. The CDR3, as DNA: TGCGCCAGCAGCCCGACTAGCGGGGTAGGTAATGAGCAGTTCTTC.

This clonotype was picked up many times. The J gene is TRBJ2-5, the V gene TRBV7-6, with 11 nucleotides matching TRBD2. This CDR3 has 15 amino acids. CDR1 SGHVS and CDR2 FNYEAQ come from the germline V gene. V dropped 4 bases and J dropped 2; count of bases not matched to a gene: 3. Here the CDR3 DNA reads TGTGCCAGCAGCTGGGGACTAGCGGTGCAAGAGACCCAGTACTTC. This codes for CASSWGLAVQETQYF.

This clonotype was seen a few times. The CDR3 sequence: CASSIDRAPLHF. CDR3 coding DNA: TGTGCCAGCAGCATCGACAGGGCACCCCTCCACTTT. The chain employs TRBV21-1 and TRBJ1-6; the D call of TRBD1 is as the table states it, not checked on the DNA. TRBV21-1 is deemed a pseudogene. The CDR3 totals 12 residues.

This clonotype was recorded once. The chain is built from TRBV27 and TRBJ2-4, with a possible D match to TRBD2 (6 bases). CDR3 length equals 15 residues. Germline loops: CDR1 MNHEY, CDR2 SMNVEV (reference sequence). Trimming pared 3 bases from V and 11 bases from J, leaving 20 bases between. As DNA, the CDR3 is TGTGCCAGCAGTTTGCAAGGGCCTTCGCGGGGCCTTCAGTACTTC. The encoded protein is CASSLQGPSRGLQYF.

Remarks on this clonotype: At one end, the junction sequence differs from germline, possibly due to a read error. V usage is TRBV9 and J usage is TRBJ2-3, with 13 nucleotides matching TRBD2. Germline V lookup: CDR1 SGDLS, CDR2 YYNGEE. This CDR3 contains 15 residues. The CDR3 DNA is TGTGCCAGCAGCGTAGGGACTAGCGGGGGAGATGCGCAGTATTTT. Translation: CASSVGTSGGDAQYF.